This TCR beta chain was documented in a study of T cell repertoires in cytomegalovirus infection. TCRdb independently ran MiXCR on the reads; one entry per CDR3 protein. The profile shows around 240,000 distinct CDR3 sequences, about 20% of them singletons. CDR3 size: 15 residues. CDR1 SNHLY and CDR2 FYNNEI come from the germline V gene. V dropped 2 bases and J dropped 6; count of bases not matched to a gene: 5. This chain joins TRBV2 and TRBJ2-7; 12 bases fit TRBD2. The sequenced material came from CD8+ T cells from PBMCs. This clonotype originated in a human donor in good health (CMV status not recorded). Some clones in this sample may be carry-over from other donors' samples. The CDR3 DNA is TGTGCCAGCAGTGAAACGACTAGCGGGGGTCGCGAGCAGTACTTC. Amino acid sequence: CASSETTSGGREQYF. The full variable domain, rest sourced from reference TRBV2 and TRBJ2-7, is EPEVTQTPSHQVTQMGQEVILRCVPISNHLYFYWYRQILGQKVEFLVSFYNNEISEKSEIFDDQFSVERPDGSNFTLKIRSTKLEDSAMYFCASSETTSGGREQYFGPGTRLTVT.